The source of this TCR beta chain is a study of regulatory T cells in long-lasting Graves disease. iRepertoire HTBI primers and Arm-PCR of CDR3 regions built TCR beta libraries. TCRdb re-called the multiplex PCR reads with MiXCR, one entry per CDR3 protein. The sample lists hundreds of thousands of distinct CDR3 sequences, about 19% occurring once. The time point was: persistent/refractory GD, antithyroid drugs over 5 years with positive TRAb. Generation of the TCR library employed RNA extracted from PBMCs. This clonotype was seen at least ten times. What it binds is unknown. V was trimmed by 2 bases and J by 5 bases, leaving 3 bases between them. CDR1 SNHLY and CDR2 FYNNEI come from the germline V gene. CDR3 length: 11 residues. Study-wide points: Researchers reported studying only peripheral blood, not thyroid tissue.

This sequence originates from a female donor with Graves disease. This sequence joins TRBV2 and TRBJ2-5; D remains ambiguous. The sequencing used peripheral blood mononuclear cells (PBMCs), collected when the disease was refractory, from a patient treated with antithyroid drugs. The CDR3 DNA is TGTGCCAGCAGTGAACACGAGACCCAGTACTTC. Encoded protein: CASSEHETQYF.